The 27 T cell receptor beta chains reported below all come from one sample, sequenced in a study of CD8 T cells in ankylosing spondylitis listed by TCRdb under 2017. The method behind the library was 5' RACE. TCRdb lists the instrument as Illumina HiSeq 2500. Using fastp trimming at Q25 and MiXCR clonotype assembly, TCRdb reanalyzed the public sequencing data and kept in-frame beta chains. Every CDR3 protein is listed once, alongside the most common genes and DNA of its rows. The sample table contains about 36,000 distinct CDR3 sequences; only one count was recorded for about 6.3% of them. Jointly, the top ten make up about 12% of the sample. The sample taken for sequencing was blood, either unsorted or a sorted T cell fraction (not recorded which). These receptors were taken from a male donor with ankylosing spondylitis or in good health (not recorded which).

In its sample, this clonotype was seen many times. The V call is TRBV27, the J call TRBJ2-7; D gene uncertain. The CDR3 covers 14 residues. V was clipped by 6 bases and J by 6 bases, with 18 bases between them. CDR1 MNHEY and CDR2 SMNVEV come from the germline V gene (reference sequence). The CDR3 sequence is CASRIAQLAREQYF. As DNA, the CDR3 is TGTGCCAGCAGAATTGCCCAATTAGCCCGCGAGCAGTACTTC.

This clonotype was picked up many times. V gene TRBV5-1 combines with J gene TRBJ2-1, with D possibly matching TRBD2 (6 bases). CDR1 SGHRS and CDR2 YFSETQ come from the germline V gene. V was cut by 6 bases and J by 7 bases, with 20 bases left in between. This CDR3 has 15 amino acids. This CDR3 is CASTGGSAGFNEQFF. Written as DNA, the CDR3 is TGCGCCAGCACCGGCGGGTCAGCGGGCTTTAATGAGCAGTTCTTC. Using reference TRBV5-1 and TRBJ2-1 for the parts outside the CDR3, the full variable domain is KAGVTQTPRYLIKTRGQQVTLSCSPISGHRSVSWYQQTPGQGLQFLFEYFSETQRNKGNFPGRFSGRQFSNSRSEMNVSTLELGDSALYLCASTGGSAGFNEQFFGPGTRLTVL.

This clonotype was seen many times. The chain joins TRBV5-1 to TRBJ2-2; 8 bases fit TRBD2. From germline, CDR1 is SGHRS and CDR2 YFSETQ. Trimming cost V 4 bases and J 0 bases; bases outside gene matches: 8. This CDR3 is 17 amino acids long. CDR3 sequence (DNA): TGCGCCAGCAGCCTGACTAGCGTCATTACGAACACCGGGGAGCTGTTTTTT. This translates into CASSLTSVITNTGELFF.

This clonotype was observed many times. The J gene is TRBJ2-7, the V gene TRBV4-1, with D unresolved. Between the trimmed V and J ends, which lost 1 base and 5 bases, there was a span of 12 bases. Germline V gene data show CDR1 as MGHRA and CDR2 as YSYEKL. The CDR3 totals 14 residues. CDR3 amino acids: CASSQGHRLDEQYF. The CDR3 DNA is TGCGCCAGCAGCCAAGGACACAGATTAGACGAGCAGTACTTC.

This clonotype has ten or more counts. This sequence joins TRBV20-1 and TRBJ2-1, with D perhaps matching TRBD2 (6 bases). CDR3 size: 16 residues. Germline V gene sequence: CDR1 DFQATT, CDR2 SNEGSKA (reference sequence). Between the trimmed V and J ends, which lost 2 bases and 0 bases, there was a span of 14 bases. The CDR3 sequence: CSARPSAGNSYNEQFF. CDR3 bases: TGCAGTGCTAGACCCTCGGCGGGGAACTCCTACAATGAGCAGTTCTTC.

This clonotype showed up many times. The chain couples TRBV7-9 to TRBJ2-3; D is ambiguous. Per germline, CDR1 SEHNR and CDR2 FQNEAQ (reference sequence). Trimming took 1 base from V and 3 from J, leaving 8 bases between them. This CDR3 spans 14 amino acids. DNA of the CDR3: TGTGCCAGCAGCTTAGGCGGTTGGACAGATACGCAGTATTTT. It codes for CASSLGGWTDTQYF.

This clonotype was picked up many times. CDR3 coding DNA: TGCAGTTCGACAGGGGGAGGGGAGACCCAGTACTTC. Translation gives CSSTGGGETQYF. The chain recombines TRBV29-1 with TRBJ2-5; 9 bases match TRBD1. This CDR3 contains 12 residues. Germline assignment: CDR1 SQVTM and CDR2 ANQGSEA.

In this sample, this clonotype turned up many times. This sequence joins TRBV12-3 or TRBV12-4 and TRBJ1-1; 7 bases are shared with TRBD1. Trimming took 8 bases from V and 1 from J; bases not matched to a gene: 7. This CDR3 has 14 amino acids. Here the CDR3 DNA reads TGTGCCAGCGCCGCCGGACAGGCGAACACTGAAGCTTTCTTT. Its protein product is CASAAGQANTEAFF.

Turning to this clonotype: At one end the junction does not follow the germline gene, possibly because of a read error. V usage is TRBV30 and J usage is TRBJ2-6; TRBD1 or TRBD2 may be the D gene (5 bases each). CDR1 is GTSNPN, CDR2 SVGIG, per germline (reference sequence). The CDR3 is made up of 18 amino acids. CDR3 region: CAWSPWGTRYSGTNVLTF. For the CDR3, the DNA is TGTGCCTGGAGTCCTTGGGGCACTAGGTACTCTGGGACCAACGTCCTGACTTTC.

This clonotype was detected many times. This chain joins TRBV23-1 and TRBJ1-6; TRBD1 is a possible D gene (6 bases). TRBV23-1 is reported as an ORF; its role is uncertain. Trimming shortened V by 8 bases and J by 12 bases, and 17 bases separated the two germline ends. The CDR3 sequence is 13 residues long. This CDR3 reads CASPWDKFEPLHF. The CDR3 bases are TGCGCCAGCCCTTGGGACAAGTTTGAACCCCTCCACTTT.

This clonotype has at least ten counts. CDR3 in amino acids: CASRPGQGEPHNEQFF. The CDR3 region has the DNA TGCGCCAGCCGACCGGGACAGGGGGAGCCTCACAATGAGCAGTTCTTC. This chain links TRBV23-1 with TRBJ2-1, with TRBD1 matching over 11 bases. TRBV23-1 is flagged as an ORF with uncertain function. Trimming took 8 bases from V and 5 from J; bases not matched to a gene: 11. The CDR3 loop spans 16 amino acids.

This clonotype was counted ten times or more. CDR3 sequence reads: CSVGGTANYGYTF. The CDR3 coding sequence is TGCAGCGTTGGAGGGACTGCTAACTATGGCTACACCTTC. The J gene is TRBJ1-2, the V gene TRBV29-1; a possible D gene is TRBD1 (5 bases). The CDR3 covers 13 residues. Germline V gives CDR1 SQVTM, CDR2 ANQGSEA. Deletions cut 4 bases from V and 0 bases from J, with 9 bases between.

This clonotype showed up many times. The genes are TRBV7-9 and TRBJ2-2, with D perhaps TRBD2 (5 bases). V gave up 3 bases and J gave up 5 bases, with 10 bases separating them. Germline CDR1 SEHNR, CDR2 FQNEAQ (reference sequence). The CDR3 is 14 residues long. Here the CDR3 DNA reads TGTGCCAGCAGCTTCGCGGGTGGAACCGGGGAGCTGTTTTTT. This encodes CASSFAGGTGELFF.

There are many counts of this clonotype. This chain's CDR3 is CSARDSGLAGGQETQYF. In DNA, the CDR3 is TGCAGTGCTAGAGATTCGGGACTAGCGGGTGGACAGGAGACCCAGTACTTC. J is TRBJ2-5 and V is TRBV20-1, with TRBD2 matching over 12 bases. Germline CDR1 DFQATT, CDR2 SNEGSKA (reference sequence). Trimming cost V 0 bases and J 5 bases; bases outside gene matches: 10. The CDR3 length is 17 residues.

This clonotype was seen at least ten times. The gene calls are TRBV6-1 and TRBJ1-6; 7 nucleotides align to TRBD1. The CDR3 has 16 residues. The J segment lost 7 bases and the V segment lost 4 bases, leaving 10 bases of the junction unmatched. The germline V gene encodes CDR1 MNHNS and CDR2 SASEGT. CDR3 amino acids: CASSGGRGGENSPLHF. The CDR3, as DNA: TGTGCCAGCAGTGGAGGCAGGGGGGGCGAGAATTCACCCCTCCACTTT.

This clonotype came up many times. V is TRBV2 and J is TRBJ1-5; the D gene is possibly TRBD1 (5 bases). Germline CDR1 reads SNHLY; CDR2 reads FYNNEI. Trimming took off 6 bases at V and 4 bases at J, with 10 bases between the two ends. This CDR3 has 13 amino acids. The CDR3 here is CASRGDNNQPQHF. CDR3 sequence (DNA): TGTGCCAGCAGGGGGGATAATAATCAGCCCCAGCATTTT.

In its sample, this clonotype was seen many times. This chain uses TRBV7-9 with TRBJ2-7; a possible D gene is TRBD1 (6 bases). V dropped 8 bases and J dropped 0 bases, with 11 bases sitting between them. This CDR3 contains 13 residues. CDR1 and CDR2 from the germline V gene are SEHNR and FQNEAQ (reference sequence). CDR3 coding DNA: TGTGCCAGCCTCAGGGGCAGCTCCTACGAGCAGTACTTC. Translated, it gives CASLRGSSYEQYF.

This clonotype was seen repeatedly, ten times or more. This chain links TRBV15 with TRBJ2-7, with 9 bases lining up with TRBD1. V was clipped by 1 base and J by 10 bases; unmatched bases: 2. CDR3 length: 12 residues. Germline V gene data show CDR1 as LNHNV and CDR2 as YYDKDF (reference sequence). The CDR3 spells CATSRAQGAQYF. Written as DNA, the CDR3 is TGTGCCACCAGCAGAGCACAGGGGGCTCAGTACTTC.

This clonotype was found many times. This chain joins TRBV6-1 and TRBJ1-5; no clear D gene. This CDR3 has 17 residues. V gave up 6 bases and J gave up 4 bases, with 22 bases separating them. CDR1 and CDR2 from the germline V gene are MNHNS and SASEGT. The CDR3 loop reads CASSTPIRGGPNQPQHF. In nucleotides, the CDR3 is TGTGCCAGCAGCACACCGATACGAGGTGGACCAAATCAGCCCCAGCATTTT.

The sample holds many counts of this clonotype. V gene TRBV2 combines with J gene TRBJ1-1; no clear D. V lost 8 bases, J lost 4 bases, and 11 bases lay in between. The CDR3 is made up of 12 amino acids. CDR1 is SNHLY and CDR2 is FYNNEI in the germline V gene. CDR3 loop: CASLTTGTEAFF. In DNA form, the CDR3 reads TGTGCCAGCCTTACGACGGGCACTGAAGCTTTCTTT.

At least ten counts were recorded for this clonotype. The chain carries TRBV5-1 and TRBJ2-6; D gene unclear. Per germline, CDR1 SGHRS and CDR2 YFSETQ. Trimming took 3 bases from V and 0 from J, leaving 4 bases between them. This CDR3 contains 14 residues. As DNA, the CDR3 is TGCGCCAGCAGCTCGAGCTCTGGGGCCAACGTCCTGACTTTC. It is translated as CASSSSSGANVLTF.

This clonotype has at least ten counts. The chain couples TRBV5-1 to TRBJ2-7; 8 positions agree with TRBD2. This CDR3 comprises 13 residues. CDR1 and CDR2 (germline): SGHRS, YFSETQ. Unmatched junction bases numbered 6, after V lost 4 bases and J lost 6 bases. DNA of the CDR3: TGCGCCAGCAGCGGGACCGGGACTAGCGAGCAGTACTTC. Translation: CASSGTGTSEQYF. The entire variable domain, with the rest obtained from reference TRBV5-1 and TRBJ2-7, is as follows: KAGVTQTPRYLIKTRGQQVTLSCSPISGHRSVSWYQQTPGQGLQFLFEYFSETQRNKGNFPGRFSGRQFSNSRSEMNVSTLELGDSALYLCASSGTGTSEQYFGPGTRLTVT.

This clonotype came up many times. V usage is TRBV7-2 and J usage is TRBJ1-1; perhaps TRBD1 as D (5 bases). Germline CDR1 and CDR2: SGHTA and FQGNSA. V lost 6 bases and J 5 bases, leaving 16 bases between the germline ends. The length of the CDR3 is 14 residues. CDR3 amino acids: CASSLGARSTEAFF. The CDR3, as DNA: TGTGCCAGCAGTCTCGGGGCGCGAAGTACTGAAGCTTTCTTT.

This clonotype was counted at least ten times. The V gene is TRBV18, the J gene TRBJ1-1; no clear D gene. Germline CDR1 and CDR2: KGHSH and LQKENI. Trimming took off 4 bases at V and 2 bases at J, with 8 bases between the two ends. This CDR3 spans 13 amino acids. The CDR3 DNA reads as TGTGCCAGCTCACTACCGGGTAACACTGAAGCTTTCTTT. Its translation: CASSLPGNTEAFF.

This clonotype showed up many times. This chain links TRBV19 with TRBJ1-1, with TRBD1 identical over 7 bases. The trim removed 5 bases at V and 5 bases at J, leaving 11 bases unmatched. The CDR3 covers 15 residues. Looked up from germline, CDR1 is LNHDA and CDR2 is SQIVND (reference sequence). CDR3 in amino acids: CASSAPGGGETEAFF. The CDR3 DNA reads as TGTGCCAGTAGTGCCCCAGGAGGGGGCGAAACTGAAGCTTTCTTT.

In this sample, this clonotype turned up many times. The chain uses TRBV18 and TRBJ2-6; 8 nucleotides line up with TRBD1. The CDR3 length is 16 residues. Per the germline V gene, CDR1 is KGHSH and CDR2 is LQKENI. V shed 3 bases, J shed 4 bases, and the junction held 5 bases outside the gene matches. Here the CDR3 DNA reads TGTGCCAGCTCACCCCCGGACAGGGTCGGGGCCAACGTCCTGACTTTC. This gives the protein CASSPPDRVGANVLTF.

This clonotype qualifies as medium-sized. CDR3 DNA: TGCAGTGCTAGGCAGGGTTCCACTGAAGCTTTCTTT. Encoded protein: CSARQGSTEAFF. The chain links TRBV20-1 to TRBJ1-1; the D gene is possibly TRBD1 (5 bases). The CDR3 has 12 residues. From germline, CDR1 is DFQATT and CDR2 SNEGSKA (reference sequence). Deletions cut 3 bases from V and 4 bases from J, with 9 bases between.